These 5 T cell receptor beta chains originate from one sample sequenced in a study of cytotoxic CD8 clonotypes in ibrutinib-treated CLL. The data were produced by immunoSEQ multiplex PCR, yet TCRdb's version contains in-frame clones alone and is incomplete. Among about 130,000 clones listed, around 84% were seen once. The sequencing here drew on PBMCs, taken after 24 months of ibrutinib treatment. All receptors derive from a human donor with chronic lymphocytic leukemia.

The CDR3 sequence is CASSVPTGAGTEAFF. The DNA of the CDR3 is TGTGCCAGCAGCGTACCGACAGGGGCTGGCACTGAAGCTTTCTTT. The chain links TRBV7-9 to TRBJ1-1; 8 bases map to TRBD1. V was clipped by 5 bases and J by 4 bases; unmatched bases: 9. The CDR3 runs to 15 residues. Germline-derived CDR1 and CDR2 are SEHNR and FQNEAQ (reference sequence).

The V gene is TRBV14, the J gene TRBJ1-2; D is unresolved. Germline-derived CDR1 and CDR2 are SGHDN and FVKESK. V was clipped by 0 bases and J by 4 bases, with 6 bases between them. This CDR3 is 13 amino acids long. CDR3 sequence reads: CASSQDQGYGYTF. The CDR3 bases are TGTGCCAGCAGCCAAGATCAAGGCTATGGCTACACCTTC.

This rearrangement joins TRBV6-5 to TRBJ2-7; 8 nucleotides match TRBD2. The CDR3 contains 16 residues. Germline lookup yields CDR1 MNHEY and CDR2 SVGAGI. The V and J ends lost 0 bases and 2 bases, in that order; junction bases with no gene match: 6. CDR3 residues: CASSYSSGGPAYEQYF. The CDR3 DNA is TGTGCCAGCAGTTACTCGTCGGGGGGGCCCGCCTACGAGCAGTACTTC.

This clone was found a few times. This chain connects TRBV7-2 to TRBJ1-1, with 8 bases lining up with TRBD1. Per the germline V gene, CDR1 is SGHTA and CDR2 is FQGNSA. The CDR3 loop spans 15 amino acids. With V trimmed by 8 bases and J by 0 bases, 8 bases remained unmatched. CDR3 region: CASLGQGSMNTEAFF. CDR3 nucleotides: TGTGCCAGCTTAGGACAGGGAAGTATGAACACTGAAGCTTTCTTT.

V gene TRBV5-1 combines with J gene TRBJ2-5, with TRBD2 matching over 7 bases. V gave up 4 bases and J gave up 1 base; unmatched junction bases: 4. Per germline, CDR1 SGHRS and CDR2 YFSETQ. This CDR3 region has 14 residues. The CDR3 DNA is TGCGCCAGCAGCCCGGGGGGTATCCAAGAGACCCAGTACTTC. It encodes CASSPGGIQETQYF.